Below, 27 T cell receptor beta chains from the same sample are listed, as sequenced in a study of metastatic and nonmetastatic thyroid tumors. MiXCR reprocessed the PCR reads for TCRdb. The sample consists of approximately 38,000 clones, about 17% of them appearing once. All patients were treatment-naive before thyroid surgery. The source material was tumor tissue. The receptors originated from a female donor with papillary thyroid cancer or a benign thyroid nodule (not recorded which). Some clones in this sample may be carry-over from other donors' samples.

This clone has a count of ten or more. V is TRBV20-1 and J is TRBJ1-5, with a possible D match to TRBD1 (6 bases). The CDR3 extends over 15 amino acids. CDR1 DFQATT and CDR2 SNEGSKA come from the germline V gene (reference sequence). The V gene lost 3 bases and the J gene lost 2 bases, with 14 bases spanning the gap. CDR3 in DNA: TGCAGTGCTAGTCGGGGGGCGGTCGGCAATCAGCCCCAGCATTTT. Protein: CSASRGAVGNQPQHF.

This chain uses TRBV11-2 with TRBJ1-3; no clear D. The CDR3 contains 16 residues. Germline lookup yields CDR1 SGHAT and CDR2 FQNNGV. The V end lost 3 bases, the J end lost 4 bases, and 16 bases lay between the germline ends. CDR3 DNA sequence: TGTGCCAGCAGCTTCTCACATGGGGTGCTGGGAAACACCATATATTTT. It encodes CASSFSHGVLGNTIYF. The full variable domain, with the rest looked up from reference TRBV11-2 and TRBJ1-3, is EAGVAQSPRYKIIEKRQSVAFWCNPISGHATLYWYQQILGQGPKLLIQFQNNGVVDDSQLPKDRFSAERLKGVDSTLKIQPAKLEDSAVYLCASSFSHGVLGNTIYFGEGSWLTVV.

This clone was recorded many times. The rearrangement joins TRBV12-3 or TRBV12-4 to TRBJ2-3; D uncertain. This CDR3 has 14 amino acids. The V end lost 0 bases, the J end lost 5 bases, and 9 bases lay between the germline ends. CDR3 in amino acids: CASSLAPKRDTQYF. The CDR3 DNA is TGTGCCAGCAGTTTAGCTCCGAAGCGAGATACGCAGTATTTT.

Worth noting for this clone: This same CDR3 is encoded by further DNA sequences in the sample. The rearrangement links TRBV2 to TRBJ2-3; the D is unclear. Trimming took 9 bases from V and 0 from J, leaving 16 bases between them. CDR3 length: 15 amino acids. CDR1 and CDR2 (germline): SNHLY, FYNNEI. The CDR3 reads CASRRRARSTDTQYF. CDR3 DNA: TGTGCCAGTAGGCGCAGAGCGCGGAGCACAGATACGCAGTATTTT.

This chain joins TRBV30 and TRBJ1-5; D is unresolved. Between the trimmed V and J ends, which lost 5 bases and 2 bases, there was a span of 7 bases. The germline CDR1 and CDR2 sequences are GTSNPN and SVGIG (reference sequence). The CDR3 is 12 residues long. In DNA, the CDR3 is TGTGCCTGGGGAGTGGGCAATCAGCCCCAGCATTTT. It encodes CAWGVGNQPQHF.

In regard to this clone: A junction end diverges from the germline sequence, so it may reflect a read error. The V call is TRBV12-3 or TRBV12-4, the J call TRBJ2-7, with D maybe TRBD2 (6 bases). The CDR3 runs to 13 residues. CDR3 nucleotides: TGTGCGAGCAGTTTATCTTCGGGGGTCGAGAACTACTTC. Amino acids: CASSLSSGVENYF.

This clone was seen only a few times. One base away lies a much larger clone, so this may be a sequencing read error. CDR3 sequence: CASNSLGWEETQYF. The CDR3 bases are TGTGCCAGCAATTCTTTGGGGTGGGAAGAGACCCAGTACTTC. The chain recombines TRBV28 with TRBJ2-5; D is undetermined. The CDR3 totals 14 residues. The germline V and J ends were trimmed by 7 bases and 3 bases, with 15 bases remaining between them. The germline CDR1 and CDR2 sequences are MDHEN and SYDVKM.

This clone was seen at least ten times. V is TRBV9 and J is TRBJ2-1, with 12 bases identical to TRBD2. CDR3 length: 16 residues. The V gene's germline CDR1 is SGDLS and CDR2 YYNGEE. V was clipped by 3 bases and J by 7 bases; unmatched bases: 8. The CDR3 coding sequence is TGTGCCAGCAGCGACCGGACTAGCGGGGTGGGGAATGAGCAGTTCTTC. As protein: CASSDRTSGVGNEQFF.

Many counts were recorded for this clone. V usage is TRBV6-1 and J usage is TRBJ2-2; either TRBD1 or TRBD2 may fit D (5 bases each). The CDR3 spans 14 residues. The germline CDR1 and CDR2 sequences are MNHNS and SASEGT. V gave up 6 bases and J gave up 6 bases, with 14 bases separating them. The CDR3 DNA reads TGTGCCAGCAGAAAGATTGGGGGACCCGGGGAGCTGTTTTTT. Protein product: CASRKIGGPGELFF.

This clone came up many times. This rearrangement joins TRBV12-3 or TRBV12-4 to TRBJ2-3; D gene unclear. V was shortened by 5 bases and J by 1 base, with 13 bases between the two germline ends. The CDR3 consists of 15 residues. The CDR3 sequence is CASSLLGGGTDTQYF. Here the CDR3 DNA reads TGTGCCAGCAGTCTTCTAGGCGGTGGCACAGATACGCAGTATTTT.

This clone was detected many times. The V gene is TRBV7-2, the J gene TRBJ2-1; no reliable D call. V lost 6 bases and J 9 bases, leaving 24 bases between the germline ends. The CDR3 sequence is 16 residues long. The germline CDR1 and CDR2 sequences are SGHTA and FQGNSA. The CDR3 DNA follows: TGTGCCAGCAGTAAAACCAAGACAACGATAGGTAGTGAGCAGTTCTTC. Translation: CASSKTKTTIGSEQFF.

This clone was counted ten times or more. V and J are TRBV27 and TRBJ2-1; 10 bases fit TRBD1. CDR1 is MNHEY and CDR2 is SMNVEV in the germline V gene (reference sequence). V dropped 7 bases and J dropped 7; count of bases not matched to a gene: 4. The CDR3 contains 13 residues. The CDR3 nucleotides are TGTGCCAGCACCCGGGACAGGGGTAATGAGCAGTTCTTC. This translates into CASTRDRGNEQFF.

This clone was counted ten times or more. The V and J genes are TRBV19 and TRBJ1-1; TRBD1 matches at 9 bases. The germline V gene has CDR1 LNHDA and CDR2 SQIVND (reference sequence). V dropped 8 bases and J dropped 1; count of bases not matched to a gene: 17. The CDR3 consists of 18 residues. CDR3 nucleotide sequence: TGTGCCAGTTCTCATCCCACAGGGGGCGCTGGGTCGAACACTGAAGCTTTCTTT. The encoded protein is CASSHPTGGAGSNTEAFF.

This clone was observed at least ten times. V usage is TRBV2 and J usage is TRBJ2-2, with 7 bases lining up with TRBD1. The CDR3 extends over 13 amino acids. V gave up 6 bases and J gave up 8 bases; unmatched junction bases: 6. From germline, CDR1 is SNHLY and CDR2 FYNNEI. CDR3 in amino acids: CASSGNRGGELFF. The DNA of the CDR3 is TGTGCCAGCAGCGGGAACAGGGGAGGGGAGCTGTTTTTT.

The chain combines TRBV7-3 with TRBJ2-7, with TRBD1 identical over 7 bases. Per the germline V gene, CDR1 is SGHTA and CDR2 is FQGTGA. The CDR3 is 15 residues long. After removal of 5 bases from V and 4 bases from J, the junction contained 11 bases not matched to a gene. CDR3 sequence (DNA): TGTGCCAGCAGCCCCGGTGTAGGGGGCGCTTACGAGCAGTACTTC. Its translation is CASSPGVGGAYEQYF.

This clone appeared many times. An end of the junction does not agree with germline; a read error may underlie this. The rearrangement joins TRBV20-1 to TRBJ1-6; D call uncertain. Per germline, CDR1 DFQATT and CDR2 SNEGSKA (reference sequence). This CDR3 comprises 14 residues. In nucleotides, the CDR3 is TGCAGTGCTAGGTCAAGAGGACCTAATTCACCCTTCCACTTT. It specifies CSARSRGPNSPFHF.

With regard to this clone: Being one base from a much bigger clone, this may be a read error. This likely comes from a read error, as the CDR3 has no conserved phenylalanine or tryptophan at its end. V and J are TRBV12-3 or TRBV12-4 and TRBJ1-5; tentatively, D is TRBD1 (6 bases). CDR3 length equals 13 residues. Trimming shortened V by 5 bases and J by 7 bases, and 12 bases separated the two germline ends. The CDR3 loop reads CASSPDRDQPQHL. As DNA, the CDR3 is TGTGCCAGCAGTCCGGACAGAGACCAGCCCCAGCATCTT.

The chain couples TRBV5-1 to TRBJ1-6, with D perhaps matching TRBD1 (5 bases). This CDR3 region has 14 residues. The germline CDR1 and CDR2 sequences are SGHRS and YFSETQ. V was shortened by 0 bases and J by 8 bases, with 9 bases between the two germline ends. CDR3 nucleotides: TGCGCCAGCAGCTTGGGCAGGGCGGATTCACCCCTCCACTTT. Translated: CASSLGRADSPLHF.

The chain employs TRBV6-1 and TRBJ2-7; 7 bases align to TRBD2. The CDR3 is 14 amino acids. CDR1 and CDR2 from the germline V gene are MNHNS and SASEGT. J was trimmed by 5 bases and V by 7 bases; bases with no gene match: 11. The CDR3 loop reads CASTRDAGANEQYF. CDR3 DNA: TGTGCCAGCACGCGGGACGCGGGAGCCAACGAGCAGTACTTC.

With regard to this clone: This sequence may be a read error, since a much larger clone differs from it by one base. The rearrangement uses TRBV7-7 and TRBJ2-5, with D possibly matching TRBD2 (7 bases). The CDR3 loop spans 14 amino acids. CDR1 is SSHAT, CDR2 FNYEAQ, per germline (reference sequence). The CDR3 DNA reads TGTGCTAGCAGCAGCTCCGGGGGGCTTGAGACCCAGTACTTC. Translated, it gives CASSSSGGLETQYF.

This clone was seen at least ten times. The chain recombines TRBV15 with TRBJ1-4, with 8 bases that match TRBD1. This CDR3 has 16 amino acids. Trimming removed 9 bases from V and 0 bases from J; junction bases left unmatched: 9. Per the germline V gene, CDR1 is LNHNV and CDR2 is YYDKDF (reference sequence). This CDR3 reads CATGRDRRATNEKLFF. In nucleotides, the CDR3 is TGTGCCACGGGACGGGACAGGAGAGCAACTAATGAAAAACTGTTTTTT.

Turning to this clone: It may be a read error: a sequence one base away is much more abundant. V and J are TRBV5-1 and TRBJ2-5; D perhaps matches TRBD2 (6 bases). The CDR3 consists of 14 residues. The germline V gene has CDR1 SGHRS and CDR2 YFSETQ. The CDR3 protein is CASSLDSGRQTKCF. In nucleotides, the CDR3 is TGCGCCAGCAGCTTGGACTCAGGGAGGCAGACCAAGTGCTTC.

This clone was recorded many times. The V and J genes are TRBV2 and TRBJ2-1; D may be TRBD2 (5 bases). Trimming shortened V by 8 bases and J by 7 bases, and 15 bases separated the two germline ends. The length of the CDR3 is 13 residues. CDR1 is SNHLY, CDR2 FYNNEI, per germline. In DNA, the CDR3 is TGTGCCAGCCTCCGACGGGAAGGAAATGAGCAGTTCTTC. Its protein is CASLRREGNEQFF. The entire variable domain, with the rest obtained from reference TRBV2 and TRBJ2-1, is as follows: EPEVTQTPSHQVTQMGQEVILRCVPISNHLYFYWYRQILGQKVEFLVSFYNNEISEKSEIFDDQFSVERPDGSNFTLKIRSTKLEDSAMYFCASLRREGNEQFFGPGTRLTVL.

This clone was seen a handful of times. This may come from a read error, since a much larger clone is one base off. CDR3: CASSLGGTVSNQPQHF. The DNA of the CDR3 is TGTGCCAGCAGCTTAGGTGGGACAGTGAGCAATCAGCCCCAGCATTTT. The chain joins TRBV11-2 to TRBJ1-5; TRBD1 agrees at 7 bases. Per germline, CDR1 SGHAT and CDR2 FQNNGV. Trimming removed 1 base from V and 1 base from J; junction bases left unmatched: 4. CDR3 length: 16 residues.

This clone was seen more than once but under ten times. V usage is TRBV6-5 and J usage is TRBJ2-1, with TRBD2 identical over 8 bases. J lost 1 base, V lost 2 bases, and 4 bases had no gene match. The CDR3 extends over 16 amino acids. Per the germline V gene, CDR1 is MNHEY and CDR2 is SVGAGI. CDR3 in amino acids: CASSYGTSGSYNEQFF. CDR3 nucleotides: TGTGCCAGCAGTTACGGTACTAGCGGTTCCTACAATGAGCAGTTCTTC.

This clone was detected only a few times. A read error may be the cause here, since a much bigger clone is one base away. The CDR3 loop reads CASSESSEALF. The CDR3 coding sequence is TGTGCCAGCAGTGAAAGCTCTGAAGCTTTATTT. The V and J genes are TRBV2 and TRBJ1-1; D uncertain. This CDR3 comprises 11 residues. Germline CDR1 SNHLY, CDR2 FYNNEI.

This clone came up many times. The V call is TRBV19, the J call TRBJ1-4; D ambiguous. This CDR3 comprises 15 residues. V was shortened by 5 bases and J by 0 bases, with 10 bases between the two germline ends. CDR1 and CDR2 from the germline V gene are LNHDA and SQIVND (reference sequence). The CDR3 region is CASSLSVATNEKLFF. The DNA for the CDR3 is TGTGCCAGTAGTCTTTCAGTTGCAACTAATGAAAAACTGTTTTTT.